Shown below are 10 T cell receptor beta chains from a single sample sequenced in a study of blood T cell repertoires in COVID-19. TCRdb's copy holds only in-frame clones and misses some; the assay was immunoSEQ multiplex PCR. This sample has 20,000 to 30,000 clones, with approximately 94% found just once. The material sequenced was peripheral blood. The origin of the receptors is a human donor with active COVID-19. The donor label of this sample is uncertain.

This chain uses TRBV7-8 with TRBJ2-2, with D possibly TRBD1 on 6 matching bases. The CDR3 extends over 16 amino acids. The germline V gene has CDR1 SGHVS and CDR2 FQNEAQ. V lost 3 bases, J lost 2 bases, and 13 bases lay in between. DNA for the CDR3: TGTGCCAGCAGCTTGGCAGGGGTGGGAAACACCGGGGAGCTGTTTTTT. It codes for CASSLAGVGNTGELFF. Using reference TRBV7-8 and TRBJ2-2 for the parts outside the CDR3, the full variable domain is GAGVSQSPRYKVAKRGQDVALRCDPISGHVSLFWYQQALGQGPEFLTYFQNEAQLDKSGLPSDRFFAERPEGSVSTLKIQRTQQEDSAVYLCASSLAGVGNTGELFFGEGSRLTVL.

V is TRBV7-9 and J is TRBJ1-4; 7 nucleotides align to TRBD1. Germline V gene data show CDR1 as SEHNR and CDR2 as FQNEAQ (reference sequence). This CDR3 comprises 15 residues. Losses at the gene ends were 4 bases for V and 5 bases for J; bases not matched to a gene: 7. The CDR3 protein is CASSSTGARNEKLFF. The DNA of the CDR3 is TGTGCCAGCAGCTCCACAGGGGCGCGGAATGAAAAACTGTTTTTT.

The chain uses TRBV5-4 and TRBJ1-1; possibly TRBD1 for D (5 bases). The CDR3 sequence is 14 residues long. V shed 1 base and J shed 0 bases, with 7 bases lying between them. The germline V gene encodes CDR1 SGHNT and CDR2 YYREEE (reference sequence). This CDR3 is CASSLTGLNTEAFF. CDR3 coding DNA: TGTGCCAGCAGCTTGACAGGCCTGAACACTGAAGCTTTCTTT.

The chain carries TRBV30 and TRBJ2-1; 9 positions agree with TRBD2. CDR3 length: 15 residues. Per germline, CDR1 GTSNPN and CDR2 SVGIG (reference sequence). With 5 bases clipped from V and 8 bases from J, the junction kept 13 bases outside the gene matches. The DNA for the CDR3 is TGTGCCTGGGGCCTACAACGGCGGGAGGGGGATGAGCAGTTCTTC. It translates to CAWGLQRREGDEQFF.

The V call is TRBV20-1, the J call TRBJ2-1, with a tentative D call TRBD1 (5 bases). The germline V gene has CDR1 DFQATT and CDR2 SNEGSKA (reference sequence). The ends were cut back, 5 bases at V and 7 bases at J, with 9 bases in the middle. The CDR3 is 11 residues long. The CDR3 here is CSAPPGNEQFF. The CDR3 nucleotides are TGCAGTGCTCCCCCAGGGAATGAGCAGTTCTTC.

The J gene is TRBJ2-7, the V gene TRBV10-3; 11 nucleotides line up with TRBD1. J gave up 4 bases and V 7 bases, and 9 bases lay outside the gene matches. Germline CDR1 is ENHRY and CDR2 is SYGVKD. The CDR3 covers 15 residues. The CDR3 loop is CAIKASGTGGYEQYF. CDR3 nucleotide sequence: TGTGCCATCAAAGCCTCCGGGACAGGGGGTTACGAGCAGTACTTC.

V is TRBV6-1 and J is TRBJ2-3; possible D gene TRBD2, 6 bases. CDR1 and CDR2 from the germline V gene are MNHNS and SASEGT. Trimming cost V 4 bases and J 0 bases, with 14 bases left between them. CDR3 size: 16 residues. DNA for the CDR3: TGTGCCAGCAGTGGGCTAGCGAAACAAAGCACAGATACGCAGTATTTT. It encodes CASSGLAKQSTDTQYF.

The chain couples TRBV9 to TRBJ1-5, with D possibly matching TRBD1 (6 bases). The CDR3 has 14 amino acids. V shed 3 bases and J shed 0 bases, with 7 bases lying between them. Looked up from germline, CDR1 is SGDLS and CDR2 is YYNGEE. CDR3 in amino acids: CASSAQGSNQPQHF. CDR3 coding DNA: TGTGCCAGCAGCGCACAGGGTAGCAATCAGCCCCAGCATTTT.

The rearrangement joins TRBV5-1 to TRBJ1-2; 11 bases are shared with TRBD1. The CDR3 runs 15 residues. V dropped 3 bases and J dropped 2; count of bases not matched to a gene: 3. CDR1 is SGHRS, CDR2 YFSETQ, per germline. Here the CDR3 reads CASSSGTGGNYGYTF. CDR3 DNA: TGCGCCAGCAGCTCCGGGACAGGGGGAAACTATGGCTACACCTTC.

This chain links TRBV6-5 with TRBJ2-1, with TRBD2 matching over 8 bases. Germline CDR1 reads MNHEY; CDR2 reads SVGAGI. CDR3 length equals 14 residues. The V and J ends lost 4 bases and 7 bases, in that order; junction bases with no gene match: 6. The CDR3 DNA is TGTGCCAGCAGTTTGAGCGGGAGTTTGAATGAGCAGTTCTTC. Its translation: CASSLSGSLNEQFF.